This T cell receptor beta chain was captured in a study of CD8+ T cells in alopecia areata. Study results and caveats: Tofacitinib delivered significant drops in scalp clonality and in expanded CD8+ clones among the top 100.

This clone was counted once. Its antigen is as yet unknown. Treatment denoted: oral pan-JAK inhibitor, 5-10 mg twice daily. Isolation of CD4+ and CD8+ T cells from PBMCs was achieved by sorting. From germline, CDR1 is SGHAT and CDR2 FQNNGV. The J segment lost 5 bases and the V segment lost 5 bases, leaving 7 bases of the junction unmatched. The CDR3 consists of 14 residues. cDNA prepared by RNA extraction and subsequent reverse transcription served as the template for sequencing. Profiling relied on immunoSEQ multiplex PCR, and the TCRdb table lists in-frame clones only, not all of them. The sample consists of nearly 95,000 clones, just over 70% of them appearing once.

This receptor was identified in a human donor with alopecia areata. V gene TRBV11-2 combines with J gene TRBJ1-1; 8 nucleotides line up with TRBD1. The starting material was CD8+ T cells sorted from blood, obtained between weeks 43 and 45, from a patient treated with tofacitinib. This CDR3 reads CASSGDRYLTEAFF. The CDR3 nucleotides are TGTGCCAGCAGCGGGGACAGGTACCTTACTGAAGCTTTCTTT. Variable domain in full (rest from reference TRBV11-2 and TRBJ1-1): EAGVAQSPRYKIIEKRQSVAFWCNPISGHATLYWYQQILGQGPKLLIQFQNNGVVDDSQLPKDRFSAERLKGVDSTLKIQPAKLEDSAVYLCASSGDRYLTEAFFGQGTRLTVV.